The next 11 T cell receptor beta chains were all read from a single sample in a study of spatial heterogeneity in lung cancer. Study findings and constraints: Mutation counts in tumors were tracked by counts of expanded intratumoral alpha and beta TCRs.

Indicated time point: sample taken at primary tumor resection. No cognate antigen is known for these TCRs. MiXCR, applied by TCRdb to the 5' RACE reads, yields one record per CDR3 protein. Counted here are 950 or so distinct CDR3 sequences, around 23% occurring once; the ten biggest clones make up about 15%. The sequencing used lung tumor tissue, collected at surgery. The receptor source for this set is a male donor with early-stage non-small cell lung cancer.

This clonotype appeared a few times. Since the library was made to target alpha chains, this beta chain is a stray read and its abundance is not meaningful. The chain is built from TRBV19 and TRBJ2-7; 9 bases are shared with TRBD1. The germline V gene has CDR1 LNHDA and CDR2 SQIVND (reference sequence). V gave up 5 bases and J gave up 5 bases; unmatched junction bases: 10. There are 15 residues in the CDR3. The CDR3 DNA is TGTGCCAGTAGTCCTTTACAGGGGGCAACTGACGAGCAGTACTTC. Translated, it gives CASSPLQGATDEQYF.

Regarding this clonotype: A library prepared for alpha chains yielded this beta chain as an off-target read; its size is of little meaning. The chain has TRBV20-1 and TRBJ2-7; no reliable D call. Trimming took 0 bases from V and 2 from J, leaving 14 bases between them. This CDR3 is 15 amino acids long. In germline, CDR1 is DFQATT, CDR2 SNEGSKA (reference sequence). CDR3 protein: CSAREAYGPPYEQYF. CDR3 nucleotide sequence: TGCAGTGCTAGAGAGGCCTATGGACCACCCTACGAGCAGTACTTC.

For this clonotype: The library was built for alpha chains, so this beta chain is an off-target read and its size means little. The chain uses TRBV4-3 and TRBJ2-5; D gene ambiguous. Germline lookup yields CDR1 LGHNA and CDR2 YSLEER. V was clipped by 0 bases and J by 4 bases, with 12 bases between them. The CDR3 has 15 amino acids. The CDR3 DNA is TGCGCCAGCAGCCAAGATCGAGTAGCAGGAGAGACCCAGTACTTC. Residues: CASSQDRVAGETQYF.

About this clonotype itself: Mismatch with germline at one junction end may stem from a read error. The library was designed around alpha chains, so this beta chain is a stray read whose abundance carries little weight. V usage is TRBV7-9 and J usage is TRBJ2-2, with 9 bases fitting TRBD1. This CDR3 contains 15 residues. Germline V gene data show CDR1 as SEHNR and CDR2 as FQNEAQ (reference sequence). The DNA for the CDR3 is TGTGCCAGCAGCTTCGACAGGGGGAACACCGGGGAGCTGTGTTTT. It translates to CASSFDRGNTGELCF.

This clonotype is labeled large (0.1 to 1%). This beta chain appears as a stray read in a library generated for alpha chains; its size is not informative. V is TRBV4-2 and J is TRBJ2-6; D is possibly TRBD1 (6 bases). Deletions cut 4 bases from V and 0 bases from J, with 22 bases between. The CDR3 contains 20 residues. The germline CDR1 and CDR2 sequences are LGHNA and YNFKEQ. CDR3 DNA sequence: TGTGCCAGCAGCCCCTCAGGCCCAGACAGGCTCAGCTCTGGGGCCAACGTCCTGACTTTC. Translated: CASSPSGPDRLSSGANVLTF.

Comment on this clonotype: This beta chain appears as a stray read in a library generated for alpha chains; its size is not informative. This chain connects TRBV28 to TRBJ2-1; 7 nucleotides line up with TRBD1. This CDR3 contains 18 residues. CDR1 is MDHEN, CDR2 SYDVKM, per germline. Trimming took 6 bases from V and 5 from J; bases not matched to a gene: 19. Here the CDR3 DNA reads TGTGCCAGCAGACTCGCTACCCTCCCGGGACAGCTTAACAATGAGCAGTTCTTC. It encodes CASRLATLPGQLNNEQFF.

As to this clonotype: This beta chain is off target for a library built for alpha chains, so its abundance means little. CDR3 coding DNA: TGCAGTGCTAGGACCCCCCAAGAGACCCAGTACTTC. This encodes CSARTPQETQYF. The J gene is TRBJ2-5, the V gene TRBV20-1, with no clear D. V was shortened by 3 bases and J by 1 base, with 6 bases between the two germline ends. Germline V gene sequence: CDR1 DFQATT, CDR2 SNEGSKA (reference sequence). This CDR3 has 12 residues.

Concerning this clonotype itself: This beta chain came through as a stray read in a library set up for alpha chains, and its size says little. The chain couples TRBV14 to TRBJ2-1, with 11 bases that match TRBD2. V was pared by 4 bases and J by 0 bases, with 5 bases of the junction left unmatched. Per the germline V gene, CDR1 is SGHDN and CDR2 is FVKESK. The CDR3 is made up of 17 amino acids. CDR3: CASSPGLADSSYNEQFF. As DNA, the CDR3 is TGTGCCAGCAGCCCGGGACTAGCGGACTCCTCCTACAATGAGCAGTTCTTC.

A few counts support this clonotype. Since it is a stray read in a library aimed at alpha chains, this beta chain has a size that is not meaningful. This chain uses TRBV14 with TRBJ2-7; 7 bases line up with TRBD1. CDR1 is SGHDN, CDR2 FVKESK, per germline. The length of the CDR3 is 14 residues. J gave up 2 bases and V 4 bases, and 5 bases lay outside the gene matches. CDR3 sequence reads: CASSLYRGAYEQYF. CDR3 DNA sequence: TGTGCCAGCAGCCTGTACAGGGGAGCCTACGAGCAGTACTTC.

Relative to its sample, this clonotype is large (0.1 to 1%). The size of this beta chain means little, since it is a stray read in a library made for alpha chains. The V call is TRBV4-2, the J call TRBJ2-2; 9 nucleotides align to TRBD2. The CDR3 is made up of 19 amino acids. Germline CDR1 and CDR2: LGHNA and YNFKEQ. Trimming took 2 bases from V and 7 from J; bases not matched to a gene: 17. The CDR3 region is CASSQSAYRSGRIGGELFF. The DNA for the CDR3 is TGTGCCAGCAGCCAATCTGCTTATAGGAGCGGGAGGATTGGCGGGGAGCTGTTTTTT.

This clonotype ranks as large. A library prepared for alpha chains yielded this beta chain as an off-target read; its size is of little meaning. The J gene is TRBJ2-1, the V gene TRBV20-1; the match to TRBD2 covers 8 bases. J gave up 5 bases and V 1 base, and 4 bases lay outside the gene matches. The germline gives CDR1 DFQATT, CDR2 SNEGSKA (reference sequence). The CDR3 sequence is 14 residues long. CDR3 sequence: CSARAPTSDNEQFF. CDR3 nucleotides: TGCAGTGCTAGAGCCCCGACTAGCGACAATGAGCAGTTCTTC.